This T cell receptor (beta chain) was identified in a study of cytomegalovirus exposure and HLA in healthy donors (dated by TCRdb to about 2017). About the investigation overall: According to an earlier analysis of 587 of the donors, some 180 million T cells yielded roughly 110 million unique TCR beta sequences and 250 to 350 Gb of sequence data. Roughly five DR-DQ haplotypes were treated as single units for association and clustering because of strong linkage in the cohort. Rather than drawing on any new phenotypic data, the later analysis identified candidate immune exposures from TCR beta sequences and the way those sequences occurred across donors. The study aimed to test whether signatures of past pathogen exposure could be identified by cataloging public T cell receptors. Donor age, sex, ethnicity and CMV serostatus were compiled together with the repertoire data. The study combined high-throughput TCR immunosequencing, statistical association of individual TCRs with disease status, and machine learning to predict cytomegalovirus infection status. Every repertoire in the discovery cohort had been generated on one and the same sequencing platform. Of the roughly 400 genotyped donors, approximately 82% fell in the genetic ancestry cluster associated with self-reported Caucasian donors. Both class I and class II loci were covered by HLA typing, at four-digit resolution. A later genetic analysis used genome-wide SNP genotypes for about three fifths of the 666 donors, treating that subset as a discovery cohort. In addition to the first cohort of approximately 650 subjects, a separate validation cohort of approximately 130 different subjects was used. An earlier analysis of roughly 600 of the donors used high-throughput TCR beta sequencing to judge whether each TCR beta V gene segment behaved as functional or pseudogenic. Across some 400 genotyped donors of the cohort, an average of roughly 250,000 unique TCR beta nucleotide sequences per donor were sequenced, and 15% to 20% of those sequences were non-productive. Typing coverage differed by locus: A, B, C, DRB1 and DQB1 were typed in about 620-630 donors, DQA1 in around 500, DPA1 in 600 to 610, and DPB1 in 400 to 490. In a later analysis, previously published TCR beta repertoires from several hundred donors were re-analyzed and high-resolution HLA genotyping was added so that TCR occurrence patterns could be studied. Using immunosequencing, the study profiled T cell repertoires from approximately 700 subjects and related those repertoires to cytomegalovirus serostatus. An early release that covered roughly 600 HLA-typed donors contained approximately 290 gigabases of sequencing data and tens of millions of unique TCR sequences. General study outcomes and caveats: Most CMV-associated TCR beta chains appeared to be HLA-restricted in a later analysis, and the HLA associations seemed to be driven largely by CMV exposure. Most TCR sequences were observed very rarely across donors, whereas some public TCRs were present in many individuals. When HLA alleles, especially DR and DQ, strongly co-occurred, TCR associations were difficult to assign to individual alleles. Cytomegalovirus status was reported to be diagnosed by the classifier with high specificity and sensitivity in both the original and validation cohorts. A total of 150 or so TCR beta chains were listed by the study as associated with cytomegalovirus. At a false discovery rate of 0.05, a later analysis linked 16,000 or so TCR beta sequences to specific HLA alleles. HLA typing was unavailable for some donors at each locus, so association tests used only the typed subset. The earlier analysis of approximately 540 of the donors excluded roughly 17 rarely observed V segments, including chromosome 9 orphons, because counts were too low. The authors suggested that the approach could potentially be generalized to other disease states and immunological phenotypes. A further reported finding was that TCR beta sequences accurately predicted the HLA-A and HLA-B alleles for most subjects in the first cohort. Three of the identified cytomegalovirus-associated TCR beta chains were confirmed in vitro to be specific for cytomegalovirus antigens. In this cohort, only TCR beta chains were sequenced, and detectable features were limited by the absence of alpha or paired-chain data. Immune exposure information for the cohort was limited to CMV serostatus. Several of the top co-occurrence clusters appeared to be linked to parvovirus B19, influenza, CMV and Epstein-Barr virus, according to a later analysis. A later genetic analysis associated a missense DCLRE1C variant with V-gene and J-gene trimming of TCR beta chains, and an independent cohort replicated the association. According to a later genetic analysis, donors in an Asian-associated ancestry cluster had fewer N-insertions in productive TCRs than the roughly 700-donor mean. In an earlier analysis of 587 of the donors, most TCR beta V segments appeared in productive rearrangements about 87% or about 30% of the time, broadly matching IMGT annotations. Sequencing depth was assumed to be roughly uniform across donors in the presence/absence analyses, though that assumption may not hold. A cluster of highly shared sequence variants was judged likely to represent a technical artifact of the sequencing pipeline. A later analysis found that TCR association rates varied across HLA loci, with DRB1 alleles showing the most associated TCRs and HLA-C alleles the fewest. In a later analysis, HLA-associated TCR beta chains were found to be more clonally expanded and to have lower generation probabilities than equally common non-associated chains. Because the 87-base-pair reads could not distinguish some IMGT-functional V segments, including TRBV6-2 and TRBV6-3, those segments were excluded. Correlated functional status among segregating V segments might be attributable to linkage disequilibrium, but an unknown experimental factor could not be ruled out.

With respect to this clone: No antigen is known for it. Qualities for individual bases were not recorded, and no much larger clone is one base off.

Receptors were amplified or captured by the immunoSEQ multiplex PCR assay. The multiplex PCR relied on a mix of 60 forward primers for TCR Vbeta segments and 13 reverse primers for TCR Jbeta segments. The CDR3 region of rearranged TCR beta genes was amplified from genomic DNA by a multiplex PCR assay. Amplified TCR beta libraries were sequenced as 87-base-pair reads on the Illumina HiSeq System. In the authors' own workflow: A later analysis counted around 72 million unique TCR beta chains across the 690 or so repertoires, and approximately 11 million of these chains were shared by at least two donors. Raw reads were error-corrected and collapsed into unique sequences with a nearest-neighbor algorithm that merged closely related sequences to remove PCR and sequencing errors. V, D and J gene segments were assigned by aligning CDR3 sequences to IMGT reference sequences. For a sequence to be retained, at least a six-nucleotide match to both a V gene segment and a J gene segment was required. A rearrangement counted as productive if the CDR3 had no stop codons and remained in frame with V and J, and every other rearrangement counted as non-productive. CDR3 was defined by IMGT convention, running from the second conserved V-encoded cysteine to the conserved J-encoded phenylalanine. The earlier analysis of 500 to 750 of the donors excluded any sequence lacking an unambiguous match to a single V gene segment. In an earlier analysis of almost 600 of the donors, a V segment was called functional when productive rearrangements were above 56.7%, and segregating when the standard deviation between donors exceeded 5%. A statistical classification framework was built to diagnose cytomegalovirus status from the catalog of TCR beta chain sequences. In a later analysis, TCR nucleotide sequences were compared against IMGT/GENE-DB human TR gene sequences so that V and J genes could be assigned. A later analysis assigned CDR3 sequences and most-parsimonious VDJ recombination scenarios with the TCRdist pipeline. In a later analysis, every TCR beta chain was defined by the combination of its CDR3 amino acid sequence and its V-gene family, and reads without a unique V-gene family were dropped. As a way to deal with suspected cross-contamination and a sequencing artifact, a later analysis dropped over 550 nucleotide sequences that were highly shared and had low generation probability. In a later analysis, a clonal expansion index for each public chain was calculated from normalized within-repertoire ranks of inferred template counts. Generation probabilities in a later analysis came from a VDJ recombination model fitted to out-of-frame rearrangements, and those results were checked against IGoR. In a later analysis, hypergeometric tests were used to score TCR-TCR, TCR-HLA and TCR-CMV co-occurrence, with a repertoire-size bias correction applied to TCR pairs. A later analysis estimated false discovery rates by permuting HLA or CMV assignments 20 times. A later analysis grouped co-occurring TCRs with DBSCAN, adding TCRdist sequence similarity when clustering within HLA-allele-positive subsets. Repertoires with fewer than 30,000 or more than 120,000 public chains, plus five repertoires with anomalous nucleotide sharing, were excluded from co-occurrence clustering. Sourced from immuneACCESS, this table was stored by TCRdb with only in-frame sequences that have V and J called. A share of the clones is absent; for the studies checked, an unresolved V gene accounts for under half, and the remainder has no known explanation. V and J calls and clone size are those listed in that table; D and trimming were worked out from the DNA. The sample table records about 160,000 clones; approximately 86% of these occur just once. 1.5% to 2% of the sample is held by the ten biggest clonotypes.

Germline trimming amounts to 2 bases on V and 7 bases on J, with 6 as the count of junction bases outside the gene matches. From a lookup of the germline V gene, CDR1 and CDR2 are SGHAT and FQNNGV. There are 16 amino acids in the CDR3, from cysteine to phenylalanine inclusive. Only the CDR3 portion is preserved as DNA: 48 bases, with reading frame beginning at the first base. The cohort comprised 550 to 700 healthy bone marrow donors. Cohort members were all nominally healthy when sampled, although unrecorded immune exposures were likely present. The donor tested CMV seronegative and was one of the 352 seronegative cohort members. Each donor provided a peripheral blood sample, and peripheral blood mononuclear cells were used for TCR beta sequencing. Genomic DNA was extracted from the blood cell samples with the Qiagen DNeasy Blood Extraction Kit.

The sample was PBMCs. This chain is built from TRBV11-2 and TRBJ2-2; the junction holds 11 bases that match TRBD2. The clonotype was recovered from a woman younger than 35 in good health and CMV-seronegative. DNA sequence: TGTGCCAGCAGCTTAAATAGCGGGAGGGCCAGCGGGGAGCTGTTTTTT. Translation gives CASSLNSGRASGELFF.